These 18 T cell receptor beta chains came from one sample sequenced in a study of spatial heterogeneity in lung cancer. The time point denotes: sample taken at primary tumor resection. TCRdb fed the 5' RACE reads into MiXCR, producing one record per CDR3 protein. This table has 45,000 to 55,000 distinct CDR3 sequences, under 6% appearing once. This sample comprised PBMCs, obtained at surgery. The receptors were gathered from a male donor with early-stage non-small cell lung cancer.

This clonotype was recorded many times. The chain uses TRBV27 and TRBJ1-4, with D maybe TRBD1 (5 bases). V was clipped by 4 bases and J by 7 bases, with 19 bases between them. The germline V gene has CDR1 MNHEY and CDR2 SMNVEV (reference sequence). CDR3 length: 16 amino acids. The DNA for the CDR3 is TGTGCCAGCAGTTCCCTCCCGGGACTTCGGGGTGAAAAACTGTTTTTT. The encoded protein is CASSSLPGLRGEKLFF.

This clonotype was detected ten times or more. V gene TRBV5-1 combines with J gene TRBJ2-5; no firm D call. The V end lost 0 bases, the J end lost 5 bases, and 11 bases lay between the germline ends. The germline gives CDR1 SGHRS, CDR2 YFSETQ. The CDR3 extends over 14 amino acids. The CDR3 is CASSLGQVGETQYF. The CDR3 DNA is TGCGCCAGCAGCTTGGGGCAGGTGGGGGAGACCCAGTACTTC.

At least ten counts were recorded for this clonotype. V is TRBV6-5 and J is TRBJ2-3; weak D call: TRBD2 (5 bases). The germline CDR1 and CDR2 sequences are MNHEY and SVGAGI. V was cut by 6 bases and J by 4 bases, with 14 bases left in between. This CDR3 has 14 amino acids. This CDR3 is CASRTGLAADTQYF. The CDR3 DNA reads as TGTGCCAGCAGAACGGGTCTAGCAGCAGATACGCAGTATTTT.

A few counts support this clonotype. The genes are TRBV30 and TRBJ2-5; D is possibly TRBD1 (6 bases). The CDR3 has 14 residues. Germline V CDR1 and CDR2: GTSNPN, SVGIG (reference sequence). Trimming took off 3 bases at V and 2 bases at J, with 13 bases between the two ends. The CDR3 DNA reads as TGTGCCTGGAGCGCCGGGACACCTCAAGAGACCCAGTACTTC. It encodes CAWSAGTPQETQYF.

About this clonotype itself: Since a much larger clone is just one base distant, this may be a read error. The rearrangement links TRBV28 to TRBJ2-7; D not resolved. Germline V CDR1 and CDR2: MDHEN, SYDVKM. The CDR3 has 12 amino acids. Trimming took off 4 bases at V and 6 bases at J, with 10 bases between the two ends. The CDR3 sequence: CASSSWDVEQYF. The CDR3 DNA follows: TGTGCCAGCAGTTCCTGGGATGTCGAGCAGTACTTC.

At least ten counts were recorded for this clonotype. The V and J genes are TRBV5-1 and TRBJ2-1; D might be TRBD2 (6 bases). Deletions cut 0 bases from V and 5 bases from J, with 12 bases between. The CDR3 has 15 amino acids. From germline, CDR1 is SGHRS and CDR2 YFSETQ. Here the CDR3 DNA reads TGCGCCAGCAGCTTGGCGGGAGAGGAGGACAATGAGCAGTTCTTC. Its translation is CASSLAGEEDNEQFF.

This clonotype was picked up many times. The J gene is TRBJ2-1, the V gene TRBV2; 8 bases align to TRBD2. Germline V lookup: CDR1 SNHLY, CDR2 FYNNEI. The CDR3 has 15 residues. J gave up 7 bases and V 6 bases, and 11 bases lay outside the gene matches. The CDR3 region is CASSAGTRSGNEQFF. Here the CDR3 DNA reads TGTGCCAGCAGCGCCGGGACTAGAAGTGGGAATGAGCAGTTCTTC.

In this sample, this clonotype turned up many times. The CDR3 nucleotides read TGTGCTGTGGGCCCGGAGACCCAGTACTTC. This translates into CAVGPETQYF. The V call is TRBV6-1, the J call TRBJ2-5; D gene unclear. In germline, CDR1 is MNHNS, CDR2 SASEGT. The CDR3 length is 10 residues.

This clonotype was counted at least ten times. The V gene is TRBV7-9, the J gene TRBJ2-1; possible D gene TRBD2, 5 bases. From germline, CDR1 is SEHNR and CDR2 FQNEAQ (reference sequence). The CDR3 runs to 13 residues. The V and J ends lost 5 bases and 8 bases respectively, with 13 bases between them. The CDR3 nucleotides are TGTGCCAGCAGCCCCGGGATTCTTGATGAGCAGTTCTTC. Translation: CASSPGILDEQFF.

This sequence joins TRBV6-5 and TRBJ2-5; 14 bases agree with TRBD2. This CDR3 is 17 amino acids long. The germline gives CDR1 MNHEY, CDR2 SVGAGI. J gave up 5 bases and V 4 bases, and 9 bases lay outside the gene matches. CDR3 sequence (DNA): TGTGCCAGCAGTTCCGGGACTAGCGGGGGTTATCGGGAGACCCAGTACTTC. It translates to CASSSGTSGGYRETQYF.

In this sample, this clonotype turned up many times. The V gene is TRBV7-9, the J gene TRBJ1-1; 8 positions match TRBD1. The CDR3 runs to 16 residues. Germline V CDR1 and CDR2: SEHNR, FQNEAQ (reference sequence). Germline trimming cut 5 bases from V and 1 base from J; bases unmatched to any gene: 9. Here the CDR3 reads CASSRSTGTGNTEAFF. The DNA of the CDR3 is TGTGCCAGCAGCCGCTCAACCGGGACAGGGAACACTGAAGCTTTCTTT. Combining the CDR3 with reference TRBV7-9 and TRBJ1-1 gives the whole variable domain DTGVSQNPRHKITKRGQNVTFRCDPISEHNRLYWYRQTLGQGPEFLTYFQNEAQLEKSRLLSDRFSAERPKGSFSTLEIQRTEQGDSAMYLCASSRSTGTGNTEAFFGQGTRLTVV.

This rearrangement joins TRBV7-9 to TRBJ1-5, with a possible D match to TRBD1 (5 bases). The CDR3 is 14 amino acids. V gave up 7 bases and J gave up 7 bases, with 17 bases separating them. Germline V lookup: CDR1 SEHNR, CDR2 FQNEAQ (reference sequence). CDR3 region: CASNPLGGTQPQHF. For the CDR3, the DNA is TGTGCCAGCAACCCTCTGGGAGGGACCCAGCCCCAGCATTTT. The variable domain in full, completed from reference TRBV7-9 and TRBJ1-5, reads DTGVSQNPRHKITKRGQNVTFRCDPISEHNRLYWYRQTLGQGPEFLTYFQNEAQLEKSRLLSDRFSAERPKGSFSTLEIQRTEQGDSAMYLCASNPLGGTQPQHFGDGTRLSIL.

This chain uses TRBV30 with TRBJ1-1; TRBD1 might be the D (5 bases). The CDR3 sequence is 13 residues long. CDR1 is GTSNPN, CDR2 SVGIG, per germline (reference sequence). The V gene lost 4 bases and the J gene lost 2 bases, with 11 bases spanning the gap. The CDR3 nucleotides read TGTGCCTGGAACCCGACAGTTAACACTGAAGCTTTCTTT. Protein sequence: CAWNPTVNTEAFF.

This clonotype was counted only a few times. The chain combines TRBV3-1 with TRBJ2-2, with TRBD1 matching over 8 bases. The V gene end was trimmed by 4 bases and the J gene end by 1 base; junction bases not matched to a gene: 8. CDR3 length equals 17 residues. The germline CDR1 and CDR2 sequences are LGHDT and YNNKEL (reference sequence). CDR3 region: CASSRTTGALNTGELFF. In DNA form, the CDR3 reads TGTGCCAGCAGCCGGACGACAGGGGCGTTGAACACCGGGGAGCTGTTTTTT.

The genes are TRBV10-3 and TRBJ2-5; D might be TRBD1 (6 bases). The length of the CDR3 is 15 residues. V was clipped by 0 bases and J by 5 bases, with 13 bases between them. Germline loops: CDR1 ENHRY, CDR2 SYGVKD. CDR3 protein: CAISESQGNRETQYF. For the CDR3, the DNA is TGTGCCATCAGTGAGTCGCAGGGGAATCGGGAGACCCAGTACTTC.

At least ten counts were recorded for this clonotype. The chain carries TRBV12-3 or TRBV12-4 and TRBJ2-5; the match to TRBD2 covers 8 bases. The CDR3 extends over 13 amino acids. Trimming took 4 bases from V and 6 from J; bases not matched to a gene: 4. The CDR3 reads CASSSGLEKTQYF. For the CDR3, the DNA is TGTGCCAGCAGTTCGGGACTAGAGAAGACCCAGTACTTC.

This clonotype appeared many times. The chain recombines TRBV5-4 with TRBJ2-4; no firm D call. Trimming cost V 3 bases and J 8 bases, with 21 bases left between them. CDR1 is SGHNT and CDR2 is YYREEE in the germline V gene (reference sequence). This CDR3 spans 16 amino acids. The CDR3 DNA reads TGTGCCAGCAGCTCCCCGACCCTGCTAGAGTTGGACATTCAGTACTTC. Protein: CASSSPTLLELDIQYF.

There are many counts of this clonotype. The chain links TRBV5-1 to TRBJ2-1, with 8 bases lining up with TRBD1. Germline lookup yields CDR1 SGHRS and CDR2 YFSETQ. This CDR3 has 14 amino acids. The ends lost 0 bases at V and 7 bases at J; junction bases unmatched: 3. CDR3 DNA: TGCGCCAGCAGCTTGGGGACAGGGTTGAATGAGCAGTTCTTC. Its protein is CASSLGTGLNEQFF.